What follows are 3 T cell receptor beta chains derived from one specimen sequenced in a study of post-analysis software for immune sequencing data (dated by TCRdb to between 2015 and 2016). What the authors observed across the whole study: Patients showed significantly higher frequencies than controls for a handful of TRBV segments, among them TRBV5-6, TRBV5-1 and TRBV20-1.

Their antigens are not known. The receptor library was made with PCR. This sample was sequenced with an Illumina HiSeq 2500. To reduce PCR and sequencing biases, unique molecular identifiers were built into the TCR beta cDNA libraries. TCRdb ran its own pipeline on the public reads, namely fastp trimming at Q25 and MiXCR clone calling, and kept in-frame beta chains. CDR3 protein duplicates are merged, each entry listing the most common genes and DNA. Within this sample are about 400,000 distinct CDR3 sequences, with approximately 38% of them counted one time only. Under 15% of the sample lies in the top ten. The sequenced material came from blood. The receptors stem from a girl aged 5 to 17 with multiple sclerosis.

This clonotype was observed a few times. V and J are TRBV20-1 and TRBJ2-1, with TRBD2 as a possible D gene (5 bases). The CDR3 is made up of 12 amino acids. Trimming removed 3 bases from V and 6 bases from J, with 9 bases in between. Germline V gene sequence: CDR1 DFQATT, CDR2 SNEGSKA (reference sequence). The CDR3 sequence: CSASKRTNEQFF. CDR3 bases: TGCAGTGCTAGTAAGCGGACCAATGAGCAGTTCTTC.

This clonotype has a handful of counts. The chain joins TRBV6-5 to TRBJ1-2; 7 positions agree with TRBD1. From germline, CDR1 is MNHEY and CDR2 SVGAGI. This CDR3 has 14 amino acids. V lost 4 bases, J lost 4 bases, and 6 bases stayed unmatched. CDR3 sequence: CASSSQGGGYGYTF. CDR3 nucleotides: TGTGCCAGCAGTTCCCAAGGGGGCGGCTATGGCTACACCTTC.

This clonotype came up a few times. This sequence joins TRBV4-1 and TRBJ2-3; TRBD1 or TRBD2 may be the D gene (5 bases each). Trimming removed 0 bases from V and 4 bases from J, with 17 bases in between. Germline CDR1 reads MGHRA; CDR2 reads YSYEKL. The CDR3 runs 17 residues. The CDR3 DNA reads TGCGCCAGCAGCCAAGAGGTCGGGGCAACAGTGTCAGATACGCAGTATTTT. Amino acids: CASSQEVGATVSDTQYF.